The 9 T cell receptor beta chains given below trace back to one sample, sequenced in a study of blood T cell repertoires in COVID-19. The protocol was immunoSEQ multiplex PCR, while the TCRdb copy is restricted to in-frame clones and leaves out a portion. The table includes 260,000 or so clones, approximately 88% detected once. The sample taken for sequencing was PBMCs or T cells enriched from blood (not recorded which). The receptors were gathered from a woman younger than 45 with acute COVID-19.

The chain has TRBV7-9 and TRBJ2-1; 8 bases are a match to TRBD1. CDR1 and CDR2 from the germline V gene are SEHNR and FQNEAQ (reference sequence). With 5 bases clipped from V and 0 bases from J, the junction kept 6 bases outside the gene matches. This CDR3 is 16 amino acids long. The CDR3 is CASSPRTGSSYNEQFF. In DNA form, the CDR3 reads TGTGCCAGCAGCCCCAGGACAGGGAGCTCCTACAATGAGCAGTTCTTC.

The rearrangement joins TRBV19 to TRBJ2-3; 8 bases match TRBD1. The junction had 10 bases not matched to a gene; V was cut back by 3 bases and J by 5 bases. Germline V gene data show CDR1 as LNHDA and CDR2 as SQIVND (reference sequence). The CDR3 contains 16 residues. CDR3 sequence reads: CASSIGTRGLGDTQYF. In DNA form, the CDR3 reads TGTGCCAGTAGTATTGGAACCAGGGGGCTGGGAGATACGCAGTATTTT.

The CDR3 loop is CATSTGNQPQHF. The CDR3 region has the DNA TGTGCCACTTCGACAGGCAATCAGCCCCAGCATTTT. The V gene is TRBV5-4, the J gene TRBJ1-5; TRBD1 is a possible D gene (5 bases). The ends were cut back, 9 bases at V and 2 bases at J, with 9 bases in the middle. CDR1 is SGHNT and CDR2 is YYREEE in the germline V gene (reference sequence). The CDR3 has 12 amino acids. The variable domain in full, completed from reference TRBV5-4 and TRBJ1-5, reads ETGVTQSPTHLIKTRGQQVTLRCSSQSGHNTVSWYQQALGQGPQFIFQYYREEENGRGNFPPRFSGLQFPNYSSELNVNALELDDSALYLCATSTGNQPQHFGDGTRLSIL.

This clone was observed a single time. The CDR3 region is CASSQGTGINSPLHF. The CDR3 coding sequence is TGTGCCAGCAGCCAAGGGACAGGGATCAATTCACCCCTCCACTTT. This sequence joins TRBV7-2 and TRBJ1-6; TRBD1 aligns across 9 bases. Germline CDR1 and CDR2: SGHTA and FQGNSA. Losses at the gene ends were 5 bases for V and 7 bases for J; bases not matched to a gene: 6. The CDR3 has 15 residues.

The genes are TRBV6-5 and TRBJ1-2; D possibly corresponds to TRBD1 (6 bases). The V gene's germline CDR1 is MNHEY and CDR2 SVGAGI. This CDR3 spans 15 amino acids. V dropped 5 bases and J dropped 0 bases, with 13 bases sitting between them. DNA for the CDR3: TGTGCCAGCAGTCCCCGGACAGTTTCTAACTATGGCTACACCTTC. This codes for CASSPRTVSNYGYTF.

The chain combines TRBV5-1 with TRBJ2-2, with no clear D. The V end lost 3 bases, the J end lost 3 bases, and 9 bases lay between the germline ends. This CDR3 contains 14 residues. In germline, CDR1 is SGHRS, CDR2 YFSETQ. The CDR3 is CASSSQPDTGELFF. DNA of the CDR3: TGCGCCAGCAGCTCTCAACCAGACACCGGGGAGCTGTTTTTT.

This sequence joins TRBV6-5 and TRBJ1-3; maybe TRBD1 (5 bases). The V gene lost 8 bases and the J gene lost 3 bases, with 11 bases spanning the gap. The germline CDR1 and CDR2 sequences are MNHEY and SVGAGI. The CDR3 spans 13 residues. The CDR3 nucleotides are TGTGCCAGCGAAAATAGGGGTGGAAACACCATATATTTT. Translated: CASENRGGNTIYF.

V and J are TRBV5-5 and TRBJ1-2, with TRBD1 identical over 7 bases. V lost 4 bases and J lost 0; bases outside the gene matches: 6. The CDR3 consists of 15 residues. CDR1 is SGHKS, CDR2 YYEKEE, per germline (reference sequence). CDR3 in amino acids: CASSRDSHTNYGYTF. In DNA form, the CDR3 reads TGTGCCAGCAGCCGGGACAGCCACACTAACTATGGCTACACCTTC.

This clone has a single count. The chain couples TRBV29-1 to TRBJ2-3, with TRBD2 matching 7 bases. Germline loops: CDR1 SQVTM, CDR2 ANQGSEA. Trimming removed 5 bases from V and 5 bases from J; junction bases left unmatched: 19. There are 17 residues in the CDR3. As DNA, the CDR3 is TGCAGCGTTCTGGGGGGGTCCGGCGGGTTCAACATAGATACGCAGTATTTT. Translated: CSVLGGSGGFNIDTQYF.